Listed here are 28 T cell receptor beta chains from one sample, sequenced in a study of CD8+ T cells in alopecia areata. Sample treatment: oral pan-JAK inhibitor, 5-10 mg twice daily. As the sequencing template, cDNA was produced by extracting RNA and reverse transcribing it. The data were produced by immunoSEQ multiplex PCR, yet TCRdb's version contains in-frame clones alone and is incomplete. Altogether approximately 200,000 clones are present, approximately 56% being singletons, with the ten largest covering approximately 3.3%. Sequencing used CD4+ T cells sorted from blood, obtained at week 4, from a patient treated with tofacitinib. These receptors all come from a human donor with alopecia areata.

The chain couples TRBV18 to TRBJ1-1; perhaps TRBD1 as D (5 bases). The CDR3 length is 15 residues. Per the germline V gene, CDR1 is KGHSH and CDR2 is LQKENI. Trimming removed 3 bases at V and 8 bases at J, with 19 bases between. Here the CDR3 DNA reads TGTGCCAGCTCACCGCCTAAAGGATCGGGACGCGAAGCTTTCTTT. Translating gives CASSPPKGSGREAFF.

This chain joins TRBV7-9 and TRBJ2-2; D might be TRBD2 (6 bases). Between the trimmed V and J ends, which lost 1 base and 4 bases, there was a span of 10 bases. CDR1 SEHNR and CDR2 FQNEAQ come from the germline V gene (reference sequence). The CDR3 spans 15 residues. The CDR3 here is CASSLGGLSTGELFF. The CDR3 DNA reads TGTGCCAGCAGCTTAGGGGGACTTTCCACCGGGGAGCTGTTTTTT.

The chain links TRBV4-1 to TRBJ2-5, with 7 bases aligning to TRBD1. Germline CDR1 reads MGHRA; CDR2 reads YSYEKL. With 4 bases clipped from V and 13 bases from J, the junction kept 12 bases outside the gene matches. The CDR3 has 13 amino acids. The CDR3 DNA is TGCGCCAGCAGCCCGGGGACGACAGGGAGTTTGTACTTC. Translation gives CASSPGTTGSLYF.

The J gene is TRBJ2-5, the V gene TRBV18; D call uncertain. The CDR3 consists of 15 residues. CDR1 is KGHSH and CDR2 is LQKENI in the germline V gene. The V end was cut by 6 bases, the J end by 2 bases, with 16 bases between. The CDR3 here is CASSRTLADQETQYF. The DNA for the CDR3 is TGTGCCAGCTCCCGAACCTTGGCGGATCAAGAGACCCAGTACTTC. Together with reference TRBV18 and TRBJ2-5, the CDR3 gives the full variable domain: NAGVMQNPRHLVRRRGQEARLRCSPMKGHSHVYWYRQLPEEGLKFMVYLQKENIIDESGMPKERFSAEFPKEGPSILRIQQVVRGDSAAYFCASSRTLADQETQYFGPGTRLLVL.

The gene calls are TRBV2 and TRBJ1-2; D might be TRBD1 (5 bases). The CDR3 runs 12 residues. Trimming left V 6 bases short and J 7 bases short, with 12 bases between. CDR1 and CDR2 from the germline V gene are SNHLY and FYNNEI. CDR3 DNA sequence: TGTGCCAGCAGAGAGGGGTTTGGTGGCTACACCTTC. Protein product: CASREGFGGYTF.

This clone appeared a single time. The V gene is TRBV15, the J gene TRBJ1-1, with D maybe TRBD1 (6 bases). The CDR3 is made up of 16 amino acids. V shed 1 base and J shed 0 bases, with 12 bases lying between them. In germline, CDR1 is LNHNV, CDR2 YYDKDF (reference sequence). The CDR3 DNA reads TGTGCCACCAGCAGAGGCGGAGGACAGATGAACACTGAAGCTTTCTTT. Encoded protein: CATSRGGGQMNTEAFF.

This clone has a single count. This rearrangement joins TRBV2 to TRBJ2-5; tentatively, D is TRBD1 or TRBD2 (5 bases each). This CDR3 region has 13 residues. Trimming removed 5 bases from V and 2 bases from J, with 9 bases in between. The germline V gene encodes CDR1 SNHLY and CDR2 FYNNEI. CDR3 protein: CASSPGRQETQYF. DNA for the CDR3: TGTGCCAGCAGTCCGGGACGGCAAGAGACCCAGTACTTC.

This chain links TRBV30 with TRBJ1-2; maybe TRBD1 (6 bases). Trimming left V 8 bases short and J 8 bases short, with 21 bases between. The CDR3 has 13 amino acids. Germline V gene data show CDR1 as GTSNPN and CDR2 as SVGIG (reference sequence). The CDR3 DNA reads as TGTGCCCGGAAGGGGGGGGCAGGGACAGGCTACACCTTC. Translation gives CARKGGAGTGYTF.

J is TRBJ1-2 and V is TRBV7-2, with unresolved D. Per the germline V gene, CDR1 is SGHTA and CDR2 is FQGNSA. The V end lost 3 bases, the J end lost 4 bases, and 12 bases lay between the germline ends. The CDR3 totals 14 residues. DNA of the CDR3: TGTGCCAGCAGCTTGGGGTTTACCCTCTATGGCTACACCTTC. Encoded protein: CASSLGFTLYGYTF.

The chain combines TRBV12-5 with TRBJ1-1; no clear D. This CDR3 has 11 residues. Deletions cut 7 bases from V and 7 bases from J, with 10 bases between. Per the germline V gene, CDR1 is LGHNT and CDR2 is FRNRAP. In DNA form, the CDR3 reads TGTGCTAGTGTTGGTGGTTATGAAGCTTTCTTT. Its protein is CASVGGYEAFF.

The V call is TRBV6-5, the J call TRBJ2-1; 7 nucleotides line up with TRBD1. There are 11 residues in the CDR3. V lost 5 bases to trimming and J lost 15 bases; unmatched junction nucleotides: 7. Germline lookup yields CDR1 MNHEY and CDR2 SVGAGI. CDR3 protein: CASSDRAVWFF. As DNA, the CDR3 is TGTGCCAGCAGTGACAGGGCCGTATGGTTCTTC.

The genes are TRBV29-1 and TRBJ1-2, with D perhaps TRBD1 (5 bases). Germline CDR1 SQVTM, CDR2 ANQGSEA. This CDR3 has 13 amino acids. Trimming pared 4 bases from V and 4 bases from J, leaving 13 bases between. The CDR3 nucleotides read TGCAGCGTTGTGACTGACAGTTCCTATGGCTACACCTTC. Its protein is CSVVTDSSYGYTF.

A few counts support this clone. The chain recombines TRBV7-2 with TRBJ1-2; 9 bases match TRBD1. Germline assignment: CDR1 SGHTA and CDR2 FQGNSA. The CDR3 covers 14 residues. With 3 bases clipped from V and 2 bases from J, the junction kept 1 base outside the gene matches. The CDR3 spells CASSLGTGNYGYTF. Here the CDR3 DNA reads TGTGCCAGCAGCTTGGGGACAGGGAACTATGGCTACACCTTC.

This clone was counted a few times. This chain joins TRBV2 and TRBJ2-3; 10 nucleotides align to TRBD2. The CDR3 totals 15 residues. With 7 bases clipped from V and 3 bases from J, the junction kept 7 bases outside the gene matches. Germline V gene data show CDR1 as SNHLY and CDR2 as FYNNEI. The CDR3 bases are TGTGCCAGCACCGCGGGACTAGCGAGAACAGATACGCAGTATTTT. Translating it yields CASTAGLARTDTQYF.

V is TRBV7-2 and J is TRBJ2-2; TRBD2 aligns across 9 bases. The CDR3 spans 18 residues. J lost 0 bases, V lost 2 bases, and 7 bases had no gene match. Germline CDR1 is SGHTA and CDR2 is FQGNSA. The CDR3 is CASSLFLAGASNTGELFF. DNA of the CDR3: TGTGCCAGCAGCTTATTCTTAGCGGGGGCTTCGAACACCGGGGAGCTGTTTTTT.

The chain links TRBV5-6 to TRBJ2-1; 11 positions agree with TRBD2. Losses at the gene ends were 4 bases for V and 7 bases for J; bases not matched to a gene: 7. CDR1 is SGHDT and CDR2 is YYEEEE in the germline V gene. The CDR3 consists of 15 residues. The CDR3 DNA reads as TGTGCCAGCAGCGCACTAGCGGGGGTTCTTAATGAGCAGTTCTTC. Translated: CASSALAGVLNEQFF.

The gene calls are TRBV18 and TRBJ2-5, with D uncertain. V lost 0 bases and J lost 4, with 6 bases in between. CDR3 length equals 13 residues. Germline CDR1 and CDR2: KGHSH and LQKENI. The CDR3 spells CASSPPGRETQYF. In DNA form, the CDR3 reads TGTGCCAGCTCACCACCGGGCAGAGAGACCCAGTACTTC.

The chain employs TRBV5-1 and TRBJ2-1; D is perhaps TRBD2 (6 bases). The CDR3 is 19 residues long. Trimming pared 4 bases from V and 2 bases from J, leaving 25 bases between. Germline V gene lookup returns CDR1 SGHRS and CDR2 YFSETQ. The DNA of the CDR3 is TGCGCCAGCAGCCCCCCGATAGAGTGGCGGGGTGAAACCTACAATGAGCAGTTCTTC. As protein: CASSPPIEWRGETYNEQFF.

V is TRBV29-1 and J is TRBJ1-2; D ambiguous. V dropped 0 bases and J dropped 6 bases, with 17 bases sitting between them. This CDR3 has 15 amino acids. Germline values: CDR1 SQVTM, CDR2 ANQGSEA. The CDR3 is CSVEDPARGGHGYTF. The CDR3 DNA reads TGCAGCGTTGAAGATCCCGCCCGAGGTGGTCATGGCTACACCTTC.

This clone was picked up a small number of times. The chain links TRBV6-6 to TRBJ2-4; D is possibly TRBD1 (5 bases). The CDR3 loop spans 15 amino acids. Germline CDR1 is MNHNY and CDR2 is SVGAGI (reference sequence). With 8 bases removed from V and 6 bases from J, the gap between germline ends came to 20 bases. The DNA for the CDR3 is TGTGCCAGCTCATCCGTTGCAGGGCACTTAAACATTCAGTACTTC. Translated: CASSSVAGHLNIQYF.

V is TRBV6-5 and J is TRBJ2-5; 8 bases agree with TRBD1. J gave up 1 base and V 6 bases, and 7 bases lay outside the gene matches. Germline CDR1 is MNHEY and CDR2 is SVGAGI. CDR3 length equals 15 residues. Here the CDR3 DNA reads TGTGCCAGCAGGTCCGCAGGGGGCGGCCAAGAGACCCAGTACTTC. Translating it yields CASRSAGGGQETQYF.

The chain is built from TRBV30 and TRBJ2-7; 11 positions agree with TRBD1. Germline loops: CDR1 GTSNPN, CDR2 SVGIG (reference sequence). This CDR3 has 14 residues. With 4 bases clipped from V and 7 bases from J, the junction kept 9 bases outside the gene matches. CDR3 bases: TGTGCCTGGAACCGGGGGACAGGGGGAAGGGAGCAGTACTTC. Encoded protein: CAWNRGTGGREQYF.

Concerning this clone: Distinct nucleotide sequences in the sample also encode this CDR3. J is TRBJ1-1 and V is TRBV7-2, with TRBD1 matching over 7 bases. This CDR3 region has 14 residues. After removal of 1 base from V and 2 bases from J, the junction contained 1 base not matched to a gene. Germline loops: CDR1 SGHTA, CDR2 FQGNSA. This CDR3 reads CASSLDRGNTEAFF. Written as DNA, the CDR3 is TGTGCCAGCAGCTTAGACAGGGGAAACACTGAAGCTTTCTTT.

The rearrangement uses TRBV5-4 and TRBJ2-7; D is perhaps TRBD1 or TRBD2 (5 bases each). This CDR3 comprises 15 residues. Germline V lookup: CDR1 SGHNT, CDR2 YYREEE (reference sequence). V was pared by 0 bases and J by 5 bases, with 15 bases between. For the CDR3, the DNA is TGTGCCAGCAGCTTGGCCGCAGGGACGACCGACGAGCAGTACTTC. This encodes CASSLAAGTTDEQYF.

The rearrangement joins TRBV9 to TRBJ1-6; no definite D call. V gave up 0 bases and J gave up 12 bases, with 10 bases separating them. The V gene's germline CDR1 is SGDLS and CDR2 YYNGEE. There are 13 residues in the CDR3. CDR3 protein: CASSVEVAQPLHF. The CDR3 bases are TGTGCCAGCAGCGTAGAAGTCGCGCAACCCCTCCACTTT.

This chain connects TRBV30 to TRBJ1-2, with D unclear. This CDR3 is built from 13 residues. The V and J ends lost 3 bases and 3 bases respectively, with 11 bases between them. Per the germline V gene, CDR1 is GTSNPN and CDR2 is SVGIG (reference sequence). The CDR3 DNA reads TGTGCCTGGAGCGCCCGACCCGACTATGGCTACACCTTC. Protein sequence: CAWSARPDYGYTF. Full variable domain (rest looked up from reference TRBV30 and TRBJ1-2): SQTIHQWPATLVQPVGSPLSLECTVEGTSNPNLYWYRQAAGRGLQLLFYSVGIGQISSEVPQNLSASRPQDRQFILSSKKLLLSDSGFYLCAWSARPDYGYTFGSGTRLTVV.

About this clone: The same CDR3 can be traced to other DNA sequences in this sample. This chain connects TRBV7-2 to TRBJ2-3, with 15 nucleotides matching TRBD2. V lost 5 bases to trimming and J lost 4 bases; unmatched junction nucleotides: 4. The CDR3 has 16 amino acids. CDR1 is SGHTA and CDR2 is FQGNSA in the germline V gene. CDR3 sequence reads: CASSPRTSGGADTQYF. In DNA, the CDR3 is TGTGCCAGCAGCCCTCGGACTAGCGGGGGGGCAGATACGCAGTATTTT.

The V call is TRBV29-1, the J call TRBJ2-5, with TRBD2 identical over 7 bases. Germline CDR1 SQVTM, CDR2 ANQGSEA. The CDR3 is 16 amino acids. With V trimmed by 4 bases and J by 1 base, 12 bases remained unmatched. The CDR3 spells CSVVPGGEGGQETQYF. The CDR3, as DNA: TGCAGCGTTGTGCCCGGTGGGGAGGGTGGCCAAGAGACCCAGTACTTC.